Below, 2 T cell receptor beta chains from the same sample are listed, as sequenced in a study of shared clonotypes between healthy human individuals. The protocol was immunoSEQ multiplex PCR, while the TCRdb copy is restricted to in-frame clones and leaves out a portion. Altogether fewer than 1.8 million clones are present, roughly 98.5% being singletons, with the ten largest covering approximately 0.38%. Sequencing was performed on naive CD4+ T cells sorted from blood. Noted subset: CD45RA+ positively selected. The source of these receptors is a man under 40 in good health.

The chain employs TRBV19 and TRBJ1-3, with no clear D. Per the germline V gene, CDR1 is LNHDA and CDR2 is SQIVND (reference sequence). CDR3 length equals 11 residues. V was cut by 7 bases and J by 6 bases, with 7 bases left in between. The chain's CDR3 is CASNAVNTIYF. In DNA, the CDR3 is TGTGCCAGTAATGCGGTAAACACCATATATTTT.

The rearrangement links TRBV18 to TRBJ1-5, with TRBD1 identical over 8 bases. V shed 1 base, J shed 1 base, and the junction held 6 bases outside the gene matches. Germline V gene data show CDR1 as KGHSH and CDR2 as LQKENI. The CDR3 length is 17 residues. Written as DNA, the CDR3 is TGTGCCAGCTCACCACTGACAGGGGCCGCGAGCAATCAGCCCCAGCATTTT. Its translation is CASSPLTGAASNQPQHF.